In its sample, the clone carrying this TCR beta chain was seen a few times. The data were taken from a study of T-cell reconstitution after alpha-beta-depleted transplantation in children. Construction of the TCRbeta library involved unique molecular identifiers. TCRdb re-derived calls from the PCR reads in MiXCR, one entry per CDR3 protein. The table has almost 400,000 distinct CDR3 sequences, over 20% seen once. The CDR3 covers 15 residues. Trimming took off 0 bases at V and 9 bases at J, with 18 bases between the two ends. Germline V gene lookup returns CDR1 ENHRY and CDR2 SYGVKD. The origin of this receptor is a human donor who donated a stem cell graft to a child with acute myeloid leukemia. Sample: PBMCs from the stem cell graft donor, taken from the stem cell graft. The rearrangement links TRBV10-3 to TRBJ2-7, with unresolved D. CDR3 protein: CAISESRPARSPQYF. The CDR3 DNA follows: TGTGCCATCAGTGAGTCGAGGCCCGCAAGGTCTCCGCAGTACTTC.